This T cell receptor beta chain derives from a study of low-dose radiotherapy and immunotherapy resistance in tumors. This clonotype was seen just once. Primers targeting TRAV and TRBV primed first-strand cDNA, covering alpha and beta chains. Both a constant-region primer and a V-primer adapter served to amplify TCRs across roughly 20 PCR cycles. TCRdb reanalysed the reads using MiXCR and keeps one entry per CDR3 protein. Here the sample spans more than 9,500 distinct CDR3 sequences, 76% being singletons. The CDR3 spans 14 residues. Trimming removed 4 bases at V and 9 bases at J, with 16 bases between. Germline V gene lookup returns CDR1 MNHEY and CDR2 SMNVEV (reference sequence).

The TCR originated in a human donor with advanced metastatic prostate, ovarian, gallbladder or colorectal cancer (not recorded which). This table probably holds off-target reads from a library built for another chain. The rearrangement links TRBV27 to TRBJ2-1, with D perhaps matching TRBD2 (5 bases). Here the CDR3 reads CASSSGGWSAEQFF. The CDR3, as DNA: TGTGCCAGCAGTTCCGGCGGGTGGTCAGCTGAGCAGTTCTTC.